This T cell receptor (beta chain) was identified in a study of cytomegalovirus exposure and HLA in healthy donors. Study-level points and caveats: According to an earlier analysis, most TCR beta V segments yielded productive rearrangements about 90% or about 30% of the time. Several top significant clusters appeared, in a later analysis, to be linked to common viral pathogens. Clonal expansion was found to be greater in HLA-associated TCR beta chains than in equally common others in a later analysis. A later analysis showed TCR association rates differing by HLA locus, peaking at DRB1 and lowest at HLA-C.

Germline trimming cut 6 bases from V and 9 bases from J; bases unmatched to any gene: 15. The CDR3 sequence is 15 residues long. In germline, CDR1 is MNHNY, CDR2 SVGAGI (reference sequence). PCR amplification relied on 60 Vbeta primers (plus 13 Jbeta primers). Some clones are missing from TCRdb's copy, which holds only in-frame ones; the method was immunoSEQ multiplex PCR. The sample holds roughly 120,000 clones; approximately 73% are singletons and the top ten take 4.5% to 5%. The table lists this clone with a count of one. Its antigen remains unidentified. The chain couples TRBV6-6 to TRBJ2-5, with 8 bases matching TRBD2. The sequence came from a man aged 55 to 69 in good health and CMV-seropositive. Sequenced: PBMCs. CDR3 in amino acids: CASRDRGGAWEAQYF. In nucleotides, the CDR3 is TGTGCCAGCAGGGATCGGGGGGGGGCATGGGAGGCCCAGTACTTC.